The clone carrying this T cell receptor beta chain was detected a few times. The antigen is not known. The record originates from a study of T-cell memory formation after mild COVID-19. Whole-study findings and limits: Researchers report contracting CD4+ clones mostly in CM and EM, with CD8+ clones in EMRA.

TCRdb independently ran MiXCR on the 5' RACE reads; one entry per CDR3 protein. This table holds roughly 100,000 distinct CDR3 sequences, around 12% found once. CDR1 SEHNR and CDR2 FQNEAQ come from the germline V gene (reference sequence). The CDR3 length is 16 residues. The ends lost 5 bases at V and 6 bases at J; junction bases unmatched: 13. The receptor was isolated from an adult woman who had mild COVID-19 (a few samples of this study predate the infection). Cell type and time point are not known. The J gene is TRBJ2-1, the V gene TRBV7-9; 7 bases align to TRBD2. Sequenced: PBMCs or a T cell subset sorted from them (not recorded which). The CDR3 sequence is CASSRLETSLGNEQFF. CDR3 DNA sequence: TGTGCCAGCAGCCGACTCGAGACTAGCCTTGGCAATGAGCAGTTCTTC.